This T cell receptor beta chain originates from a study of blood T cells in healthy people across ages. This CDR3 region has 17 residues. Per germline, CDR1 DFQATT and CDR2 SNEGSKA (reference sequence). The V end lost 0 bases, the J end lost 2 bases, and 19 bases lay between the germline ends. Primers used in a second PCR of about 6 to 11 cycles were a sample-barcoded 5' primer and a J-beta primer mix. MiXCR, applied by TCRdb to the 5' RACE reads, yields one record per CDR3 protein. In the table there are about 680,000 distinct CDR3 sequences, over 45% of which are singletons. The chain employs TRBV20-1 and TRBJ2-5, with a possible D match to TRBD1 (5 bases). The TCR sequence derives from a woman aged 55-70 years in good health. The sample comprised blood. The CDR3 is CSARDLGYRSNQETQYF. The CDR3 DNA follows: TGCAGTGCTAGAGATCTTGGATACAGGTCAAATCAAGAGACCCAGTACTTC.